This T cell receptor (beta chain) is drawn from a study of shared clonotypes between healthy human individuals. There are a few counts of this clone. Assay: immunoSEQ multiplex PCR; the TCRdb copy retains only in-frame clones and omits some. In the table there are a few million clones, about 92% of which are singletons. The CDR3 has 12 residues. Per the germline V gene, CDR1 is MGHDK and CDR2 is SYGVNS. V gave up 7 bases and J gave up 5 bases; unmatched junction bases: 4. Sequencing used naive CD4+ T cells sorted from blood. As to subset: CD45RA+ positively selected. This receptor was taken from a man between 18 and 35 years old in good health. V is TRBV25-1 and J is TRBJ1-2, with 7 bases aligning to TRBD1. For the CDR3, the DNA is TGTGCCAGCAAACAGGGGAGATATGGCTACACCTTC. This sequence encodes CASKQGRYGYTF.